Listed below are T cell receptor beta chains from one sample, sequenced in a study of T cells after posttransplantation cyclophosphamide. Profiled with immunoSEQ multiplex PCR; TCRdb holds only in-frame clones, not every one. The sample records 25,000 to 35,000 clones, under 95% being singletons. Sequenced material: naive CD4+ T cells sorted from PBMCs. The receptor source for this set is a woman in her sixties in good health, CMV-negative, and a related stem cell transplant donor. Both conserved end residues are part of each CDR3. D genes are given only for firm matches. The size entry is marked missing in some rows and otherwise reads once, few, many or a size class.

>-|TRBV6-6|TRBJ2-3|-
TGTGCCAGCAGTTACGGTAGCCCCACAGATACGCAGTATTTT
CASSYGSPTDTQYF
>-|TRBV18|TRBJ2-7|-
TGTGCCAGCTCACCGGGGCCCAGCTCCTACGAGCAGTACTTC
CASSPGPSSYEQYF
>-|TRBV10-3|TRBJ2-7|few
TGTGCCATCAGTGTCCAGGTTGGGGCGGGAGAGCAGTACTTC
CAISVQVGAGEQYF
>-|TRBV5-6|TRBJ1-1|-
TGTGCCAGCAGCTCTAGGGGGGGCGTAAGCACTGAAGCTTTCTTT
CASSSRGGVSTEAFF
>TRBD1|TRBV2|TRBJ1-2|-
TGTGCCAGCAGCGCCGGGACAGGGACTGGCTACACCTTC
CASSAGTGTGYTF
>-|TRBV27|TRBJ1-5|-
TGTGCCAGCAGTACCCGTTGGGGGGGCTTCAGCAATCAGCCCCAGCATTTT
CASSTRWGGFSNQPQHF
>-|TRBV28|TRBJ2-3|-
TGTGCCAGCATAGGCGGGAGCACAGATACGCAGTATTTT
CASIGGSTDTQYF
>TRBD2|TRBV19|TRBJ2-3|once
TGTGCCAGTAGAACTAGCGGGGGGGCGAAGACGCAGTATTTT
CASRTSGGAKTQYF
>TRBD2|TRBV14|TRBJ2-5|-
TGTGCCAGCCAAACTAGCGGGGGCCGGCCCGGGACCCAGTACTTC
CASQTSGGRPGTQYF
>-|TRBV15|TRBJ1-5|few
TGTGCCACCAGCAGAGGGGGGGAGGGCAATCAGCCCCAGCATTTT
CATSRGGEGNQPQHF
>-|TRBV5-1|TRBJ2-3|-
TGCGCCAGCAGCTTGGCGGTGGGGGGGCTAACAGATACGCAGTATTTT
CASSLAVGGLTDTQYF
>TRBD2|TRBV4-1|TRBJ2-1|-
TGCGCCAGCAGCCGGACTAGCGGGCCCGGATACAATGAGCAGTTCTTC
CASSRTSGPGYNEQFF
>-|TRBV18|TRBJ1-2|-
TGTGCCAGCTCACCACCTTTCAGGGGCTATGGCTACACCTTC
CASSPPFRGYGYTF
>-|TRBV4-1|TRBJ1-2|-
TGCGCCAGCGGACAGCCACCTTTCTATGGCTACACCTTC
CASGQPPFYGYTF
>TRBD2|TRBV19|TRBJ2-7|once
TGTGCCAGTAGTATAGGGCTAGCGGGAGCACCCTACGAGCAGTACTTC
CASSIGLAGAPYEQYF
>TRBD1|TRBV7-9|TRBJ1-1|-
TGTGCCAGCAGCTCGTGGACAGGGAGGGGGACTGAAGCTTTCTTT
CASSSWTGRGTEAFF
>-|TRBV5-1|TRBJ2-3|-
TGCGCCAGCAGCCTGACAGTTATCCTACCAGATACGCAGTATTTT
CASSLTVILPDTQYF
>-|TRBV27|TRBJ1-5|-
TGTGCCAGCAGTTTATCGGGGAGGGGTTGGCAGCCCCAGCATTTT
CASSLSGRGWQPQHF
>-|TRBV23-1|TRBJ1-1|-
TGCGCTTGCGGGCCTGAAGCTTTCTTT
CACGPEAFF
>TRBD1|TRBV5-6|TRBJ2-7|few
TGTGCCAGCAGGGTGGGACAGGCTAGGGACGAGCAGTACTTC
CASRVGQARDEQYF
>-|TRBV25-1|TRBJ1-2|-
TGTGCCAGCTCGGACAGCCCCGATGGCTACACCTTC
CASSDSPDGYTF
>-|TRBV6-5|TRBJ2-5|once
TGTGCCAGCAGTTACCTGGAGACCCAGTACTTC
CASSYLETQYF
>-|TRBV28|TRBJ1-1|-
TGTGCCAGCACCCAGGCGGGGGCTCGGGCTGAAGCTTTCTTT
CASTQAGARAEAFF
>TRBD1|TRBV30|TRBJ1-5|-
TGTGCCTGGAGTGTGACAGGGAGTCAGCCCCAGCATTTT
CAWSVTGSQPQHF
>TRBD2|TRBV19|TRBJ2-3|-
TGTGCCAGTAGTAAGGGACTAGCCCCAGATACGCAGTATTTT
CASSKGLAPDTQYF
>TRBD1|TRBV23-1|TRBJ2-7|once
TGCGCCAGCAGTCAGGAGCTGTCCTGGGACAGGGCCCACTACGAGCAGTACTTC
CASSQELSWDRAHYEQYF
>-|TRBV18|TRBJ1-5|-
TGTGCCAGCTCACCACTTGGGGGGAATGAAGGTCAGCCCCAGCATTTT
CASSPLGGNEGQPQHF
>-|TRBV7-2|TRBJ2-3|-
TGTGCCAGCAGCTTAGGGCGGAGCACAGATACGCAGTATTTT
CASSLGRSTDTQYF
>TRBD1|TRBV4-3|TRBJ2-7|medium-sized
TGCGCCAGCAGCCAAGGGGGACAGGTCAACTACGAGCAGTACTTC
CASSQGGQVNYEQYF
>TRBD2|TRBV5-1|TRBJ2-5|-
TGCGCCAGCACCCCTACGACTAGCGGAGCACAAGAGACCCAGTACTTC
CASTPTTSGAQETQYF
>TRBD1|TRBV5-1|TRBJ1-3|-
TGCGCCAGCAGCTTGACAGGGGGAGACTCTGGAAACACCATATATTTT
CASSLTGGDSGNTIYF
>-|TRBV6-5|TRBJ2-1|-
TGTGCCAGCAGTTACGCCCGTCAGGGTAACTACAATGAGCAGTTCTTC
CASSYARQGNYNEQFF
>-|TRBV28|TRBJ1-5|-
TGTGCCAGCAGTCCCTTCCTGAGGCCGCCCCAGCATTTT
CASSPFLRPPQHF
>TRBD1|TRBV18|TRBJ1-5|once
TGTGCCAGCTCACCCACAGGGGGCGAGAATCAGCCCCAGCATTTT
CASSPTGGENQPQHF
>-|TRBV5-1|TRBJ2-3|-
TGCGCCAGCAGCTCACAGGGTTCTAGCACAGATACGCAGTATTTT
CASSSQGSSTDTQYF
>TRBD2|TRBV28|TRBJ2-1|-
TGTGCCAGCAGTTTACTAGCGGGGGCCCCATCCTACAATGAGCAGTTCTTC
CASSLLAGAPSYNEQFF
>-|TRBV5-1|TRBJ1-2|-
TGCGCCAGCAGCTTGGCCGGGACTGACTATGGCTACACCTTC
CASSLAGTDYGYTF
>-|TRBV27|TRBJ1-2|-
TGTGCCAGCAGTTTATCGGTGCAGGGCAACAGCTACACCTTC
CASSLSVQGNSYTF
>TRBD2|TRBV28|TRBJ2-2|-
TGTGCCAGCAGTTTGGGACTAGCGGGAGGGGCCGGGGAGCTGTTTTTT
CASSLGLAGGAGELFF
>TRBD1|TRBV5-1|TRBJ1-5|-
TGCGCCAGCAGCTGGGACAGGGAGAATCAGCCCCAGCATTTT
CASSWDRENQPQHF
>TRBD2|TRBV9|TRBJ2-5|-
TGTGCCAGCAGCGCATACCTTAGCGGGGGGGCTCGAGAGACCCAGTACTTC
CASSAYLSGGARETQYF
>-|TRBV10-1|TRBJ1-1|-
TGCGCCAGCCAAAAGGACGAGGGTAACACTGAAGCTTTCTTT
CASQKDEGNTEAFF
>TRBD2|TRBV18|TRBJ2-2|-
TGTGCCAGCTCACCACCGGGACTAGCGGGCTACACCGGGGAGCTGTTTTTT
CASSPPGLAGYTGELFF
>-|TRBV7-9|TRBJ1-3|-
TGTGCCAGCAGCCCCCCAAACTCTGGAAACACCATATATTTT
CASSPPNSGNTIYF
>-|TRBV7-9|TRBJ2-5|-
TGTGCCAGCAGCTTATTTGACGGGAACCAAGAGACCCAGTACTTC
CASSLFDGNQETQYF
>-|TRBV19|TRBJ1-1|-
TGTGCCAGTAGTTACGTAGGGGGGGACACTGAAGCTTTCTTT
CASSYVGGDTEAFF
>TRBD1|TRBV19|TRBJ2-7|-
TGTGCCAGTAGCCTCCAGGGGGCCTACGAGCAGTACTTC
CASSLQGAYEQYF
>-|TRBV5-4|TRBJ1-2|-
TGTGCCAGCAGCTCCATTGACATCCCTGGCGGCTACACCTTC
CASSSIDIPGGYTF
>TRBD2|TRBV11-2|TRBJ2-2|-
TGTGCCAGCAGCTTATCCGGGGGGGGTAACACCGGGGAGCTGTTTTTT
CASSLSGGGNTGELFF
>TRBD2|TRBV2|TRBJ2-3|-
TGTGCCAGCAGTGCGTCTAGCGGGGGTAGCGCAGATACGCAGTATTTT
CASSASSGGSADTQYF
>TRBD1|TRBV4-3|TRBJ1-2|-
TGCGCCAGCAGCCCGGACAGGGGATTGGGTGGCTACACCTTC
CASSPDRGLGGYTF
>TRBD1|TRBV5-4|TRBJ2-7|once
TGTGCCACCAAAACAGGGGCTTGGAACGAGCAGTACTTC
CATKTGAWNEQYF
>TRBD1|TRBV6-6|TRBJ2-7|-
TGTGCCAGCAGCCTCACGGGACAGTCCTACGAGCAGTACTTC
CASSLTGQSYEQYF
>-|TRBV29-1|TRBJ2-7|-
TGCAGCGTAGCCCGACAGGGAGGCTCCTACGAGCAGTACTTC
CSVARQGGSYEQYF
>-|TRBV6-1|TRBJ2-3|few
TGTGCCAGCAACCCCGGGGGTGCGCAGTATTTT
CASNPGGAQYF
>TRBD1|TRBV28|TRBJ2-6|-
TGTGCCACCATGACAGGGTCTACTGGGGCCAACGTCCTGACTTTC
CATMTGSTGANVLTF
>-|TRBV11-2|TRBJ2-3|-
TGTGCCAGCAGCCCGCAGCGAGAAGATACGCAGTATTTT
CASSPQREDTQYF
>TRBD1|TRBV2|TRBJ1-5|-
TGTGCCAGCAGGGGGACAGGGAATAGCAATCAGCCCCAGCATTTT
CASRGTGNSNQPQHF
>-|TRBV7-9|TRBJ1-1|-
TGTGCCAGCAGGTCATACTCCGCGCCGAACACTGAAGCTTTCTTT
CASRSYSAPNTEAFF
>TRBD2|TRBV2|TRBJ2-3|-
TGTGCCAGCAGAGCCACTAGCGGGAGGGTAACAGATACGCAGTATTTT
CASRATSGRVTDTQYF